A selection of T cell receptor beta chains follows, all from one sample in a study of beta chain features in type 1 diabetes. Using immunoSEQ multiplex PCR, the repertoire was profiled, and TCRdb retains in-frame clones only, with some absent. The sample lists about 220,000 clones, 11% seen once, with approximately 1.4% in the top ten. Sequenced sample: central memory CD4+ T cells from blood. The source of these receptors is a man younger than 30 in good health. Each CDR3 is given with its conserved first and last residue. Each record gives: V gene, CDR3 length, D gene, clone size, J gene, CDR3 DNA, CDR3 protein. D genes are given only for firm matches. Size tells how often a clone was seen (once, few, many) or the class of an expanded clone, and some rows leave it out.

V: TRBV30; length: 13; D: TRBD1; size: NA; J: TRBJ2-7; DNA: TGTGCCTGGAGTGGACAGGGTAGCTACGAGCAGTACTTC; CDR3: CAWSGQGSYEQYF
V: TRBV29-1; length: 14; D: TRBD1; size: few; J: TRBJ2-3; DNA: TGCAGCGTCGCCACCAGGGGGCCCGCAGATACGCAGTATTTT; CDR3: CSVATRGPADTQYF
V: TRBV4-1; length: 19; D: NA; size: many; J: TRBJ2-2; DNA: TGCGCCAGCAGCCAAGATCCCGCCGTTCGCGGACTTAACACCGGGGAGCTGTTTTTT; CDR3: CASSQDPAVRGLNTGELFF
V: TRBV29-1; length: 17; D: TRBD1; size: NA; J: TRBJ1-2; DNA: TGCAGCGTTGTATATGTCTCCGGTACGACAGGGAGATATGGCTACACCTTC; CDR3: CSVVYVSGTTGRYGYTF
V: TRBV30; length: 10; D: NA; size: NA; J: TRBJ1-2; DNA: TGTGCCTACGACAGAAATGGCTACACCTTC; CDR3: CAYDRNGYTF
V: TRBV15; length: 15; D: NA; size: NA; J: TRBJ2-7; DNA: TGTGCCACCAGCAGCTTCAGGGGATCTTCCTACGAGCAGTACTTC; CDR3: CATSSFRGSSYEQYF
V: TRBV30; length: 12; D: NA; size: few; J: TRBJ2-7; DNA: TGTGCCTGGAGCGCGACAGTATCCGAGCAGTACTTC; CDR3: CAWSATVSEQYF
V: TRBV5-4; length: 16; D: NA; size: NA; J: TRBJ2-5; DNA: TGTGCCAGCAGCCCCGCTAGCCAACGAAGACAAGAGACCCAGTACTTC; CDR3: CASSPASQRRQETQYF
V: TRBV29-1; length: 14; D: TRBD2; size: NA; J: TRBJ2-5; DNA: TGCAGCGTTGCCTGGACTAGCGGGGAAGAGACCCAGTACTTC; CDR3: CSVAWTSGEETQYF
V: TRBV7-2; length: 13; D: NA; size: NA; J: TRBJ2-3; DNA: TGTGCCAGCAGCTTTCCTAGCACAGATACGCAGTATTTT; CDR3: CASSFPSTDTQYF
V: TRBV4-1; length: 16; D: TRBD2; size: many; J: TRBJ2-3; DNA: TGCGCCAGCAGCCCCGGACTAGCGGGAGTGGGCGATACGCAGTATTTT; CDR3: CASSPGLAGVGDTQYF
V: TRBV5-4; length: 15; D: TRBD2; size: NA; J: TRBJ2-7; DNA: TGTGCCAGCACCACTGGCGGGCGGGAGACCTACGAGCAGTACTTC; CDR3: CASTTGGRETYEQYF
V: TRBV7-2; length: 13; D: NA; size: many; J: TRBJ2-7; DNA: TGTGCCAGCAGCTTAGGGCGGGACCCCACTCCAGACTTC; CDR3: CASSLGRDPTPDF
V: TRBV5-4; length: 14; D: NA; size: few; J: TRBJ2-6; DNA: TGTGCCAGCAGCTTAGGGGCTGGGGCCAACGTCCTGACTTTC; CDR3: CASSLGAGANVLTF
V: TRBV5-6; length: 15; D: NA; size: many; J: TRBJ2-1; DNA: TGTGCCAGCAGCTTGGTCGGGGGCTGGGGCAATGAGCAGTTCTTC; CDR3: CASSLVGGWGNEQFF
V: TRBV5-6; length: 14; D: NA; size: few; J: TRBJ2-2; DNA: TGTGCCAGCAGCTTGGCGGCAGGGTTCGGGGAGCTGTTTTTT; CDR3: CASSLAAGFGELFF
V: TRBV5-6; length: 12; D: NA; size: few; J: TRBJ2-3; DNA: TGTGCCAGCAGCAAAGGACGGAATACGCAGTATTTT; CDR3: CASSKGRNTQYF
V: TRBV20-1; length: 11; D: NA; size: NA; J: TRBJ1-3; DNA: TGCAGTGCCGGGGGTGGAAACACCATATATTTT; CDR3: CSAGGGNTIYF
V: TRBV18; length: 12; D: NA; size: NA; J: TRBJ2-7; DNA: TGTGCCAGCTCCCGGGCAACTTACGAGCAGTACTTC; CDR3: CASSRATYEQYF
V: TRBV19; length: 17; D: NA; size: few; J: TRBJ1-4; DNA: TGTGCCAGTAGTGCCTCCGGGAGAGATGCAACTAATGAAAAACTGTTTTTT; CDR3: CASSASGRDATNEKLFF
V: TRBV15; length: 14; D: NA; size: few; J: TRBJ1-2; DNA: TGTGCCACCAGCAGAGACTACGGGGGCTATGGCTACACCTTC; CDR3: CATSRDYGGYGYTF
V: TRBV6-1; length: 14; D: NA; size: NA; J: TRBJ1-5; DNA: TGTGCCAGCAGTGACGTTGGGGGTAATCAGCCCCAGCATTTT; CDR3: CASSDVGGNQPQHF
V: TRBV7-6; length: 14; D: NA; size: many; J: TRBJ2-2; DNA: TGTGCCAGCAGCTTATCGGGGTCCACCGGGGAGCTGTTTTTT; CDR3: CASSLSGSTGELFF
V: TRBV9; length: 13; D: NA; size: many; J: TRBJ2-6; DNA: TGTGCCAGCTCCCTGGTAGGGGCCAACGTCCTGACTTTC; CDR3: CASSLVGANVLTF
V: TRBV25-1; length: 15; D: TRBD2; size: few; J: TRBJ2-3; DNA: TGTGCCAGCAGCTTCCCGGGAGGGCTTACAGATACGCAGTATTTT; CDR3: CASSFPGGLTDTQYF
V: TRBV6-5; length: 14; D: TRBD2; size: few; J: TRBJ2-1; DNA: TGTGCCAGCAGCCCCCCTAGCGGGGGCAATGAGCAGTTCTTC; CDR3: CASSPPSGGNEQFF
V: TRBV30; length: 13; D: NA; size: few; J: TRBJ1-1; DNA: TGTGCCTGGAGTCGGGGGGCATACACTGAAGCTTTCTTT; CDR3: CAWSRGAYTEAFF
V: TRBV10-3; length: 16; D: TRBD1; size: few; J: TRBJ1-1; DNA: TGTGCCATCAGATGGGCTAGTGACGGGACAGACACTGAAGCTTTCTTT; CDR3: CAIRWASDGTDTEAFF
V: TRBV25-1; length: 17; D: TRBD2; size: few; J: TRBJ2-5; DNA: TGTGCCAGCAAGGGACTAGCGGAGGCGGGGCAGCAAGAGACCCAGTACTTC; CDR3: CASKGLAEAGQQETQYF
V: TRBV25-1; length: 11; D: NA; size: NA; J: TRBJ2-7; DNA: TGTGCCAGCAGTCGGGGTTACGAGCAGTACTTC; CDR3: CASSRGYEQYF
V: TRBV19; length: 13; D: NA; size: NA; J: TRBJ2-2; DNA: TGTGCCAGTAGTATTAGGGACACCGGGGAGCTGTTTTTT; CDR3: CASSIRDTGELFF
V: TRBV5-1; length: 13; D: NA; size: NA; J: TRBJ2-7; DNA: TGCGCCAGCAGCTTGGAGGAGAGCTCCGAGCAGTACTTC; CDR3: CASSLEESSEQYF
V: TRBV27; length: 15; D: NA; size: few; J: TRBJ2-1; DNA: TGTGCCAGCAGTTACGACGGCCACGGAGGGGGTGAGCAGTTCTTC; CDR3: CASSYDGHGGGEQFF
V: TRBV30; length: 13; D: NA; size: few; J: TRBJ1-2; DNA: TGTGCCTGGACTGGCGGATTTAACTATGGCTACACCTTC; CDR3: CAWTGGFNYGYTF